Each of the 21 T cell receptor beta chains below was sequenced from the same sample in a study of T-cell reconstitution after alpha-beta-depleted transplantation in children. The authors prepared the TCRbeta library with unique molecular identifiers. TCRdb analysed the PCR reads with MiXCR anew, one entry per CDR3 protein. There are about 610,000 distinct CDR3 sequences in the sample; roughly a tenth occur only once, and roughly 4% lies in the top ten. The specimen was PBMCs from the stem cell graft donor, collected from the stem cell graft. Receptors originate from a human donor who donated a stem cell graft to a child with acute myeloid leukemia.

The CDR3 DNA follows: TGTGCCGCCGGGGGACGGGGCGAGCAGTACTTC. As protein: CAAGGRGEQYF. The chain recombines TRBV12-3 or TRBV12-4 with TRBJ2-7, with a weak D call TRBD2 (6 bases). Between the trimmed V and J ends, which lost 11 bases and 6 bases, there was a span of 14 bases. The CDR3 spans 11 residues.

This clonotype came up many times. The chain has TRBV29-1 and TRBJ2-7, with 12 bases matching TRBD2. This CDR3 has 13 amino acids. Germline trimming cut 6 bases from V and 2 bases from J; bases unmatched to any gene: 2. Germline V lookup: CDR1 SQVTM, CDR2 ANQGSEA. The CDR3 is CSVASGRAYEQYF. In DNA, the CDR3 is TGCAGCGTCGCTAGCGGGAGGGCCTACGAGCAGTACTTC.

This sequence joins TRBV12-3 or TRBV12-4 and TRBJ2-7; 7 bases agree with TRBD1. The CDR3 has 14 amino acids. The junction had 5 bases not matched to a gene; V was cut back by 6 bases and J by 0 bases. The CDR3 DNA is TGTGCCAGCAGCATAGGGGACAGCTCCTACGAGCAGTACTTC. It is translated as CASSIGDSSYEQYF.

This clonotype was detected ten times or more. The rearrangement joins TRBV12-3 or TRBV12-4 to TRBJ1-4; 7 nucleotides align to TRBD1. J was trimmed by 8 bases and V by 9 bases; bases with no gene match: 9. This CDR3 contains 13 residues. The CDR3 coding sequence is TGTGCCAGTGGAGACAGGGCCTCCGAAAAACTGTTTTTT. Translation gives CASGDRASEKLFF.

Ten or more counts support this clonotype. The chain recombines TRBV5-6 with TRBJ2-7; D unresolved. CDR1 is SGHDT, CDR2 YYEEEE, per germline. V lost 2 bases and J lost 2, with 14 bases in between. The CDR3 runs to 15 residues. CDR3 nucleotides: TGTGCCAGCAGCTTTGGGAACCCGGTTCCCTACGAGCAGTACTTC. Protein: CASSFGNPVPYEQYF.

Many counts were recorded for this clonotype. The chain has TRBV5-1 and TRBJ1-2; no firm D call. V lost 1 base, J lost 0 bases, and 4 bases lay in between. The CDR3 length is 13 residues. Germline CDR1 SGHRS, CDR2 YFSETQ. The chain's CDR3 is CASSLITNYGYTF. As DNA, the CDR3 is TGCGCCAGCAGCTTGATTACTAACTATGGCTACACCTTC.

This clonotype was counted ten times or more. The rearrangement uses TRBV6-1 and TRBJ2-7; 7 nucleotides match TRBD2. The CDR3 covers 15 residues. V trimming: 1 base; J trimming: 4 bases; junction bases outside the gene matches: 7. Germline V gene data show CDR1 as MNHNS and CDR2 as SASEGT. The CDR3 sequence is CASSEGPAGPYEQYF. CDR3 nucleotide sequence: TGTGCCAGCAGTGAAGGGCCAGCGGGGCCTTACGAGCAGTACTTC.

V and J are TRBV20-1 and TRBJ1-2; D uncertain. This CDR3 is 12 amino acids long. V was trimmed by 6 bases and J by 3 bases, leaving 11 bases between them. CDR1 and CDR2 from the germline V gene are DFQATT and SNEGSKA (reference sequence). The DNA for the CDR3 is TGCAGTGCCCCCTACCAGGACTATGGCTACACCTTC. Translated, it gives CSAPYQDYGYTF.

This rearrangement joins TRBV20-1 to TRBJ2-1, with TRBD2 identical over 8 bases. Trimming at V came to 3 bases and at J to 9 bases, leaving 13 bases not matched to a gene. The germline CDR1 and CDR2 sequences are DFQATT and SNEGSKA (reference sequence). The CDR3 is made up of 15 amino acids. CDR3 residues: CSAREGSGDGIEQFF. As DNA, the CDR3 is TGCAGTGCTAGGGAAGGTAGCGGGGATGGTATTGAGCAGTTCTTC.

The chain has TRBV29-1 and TRBJ1-2; TRBD1 agrees at 7 bases. CDR3 length equals 13 residues. Germline-derived CDR1 and CDR2 are SQVTM and ANQGSEA. The junction had 8 bases not matched to a gene; V was cut back by 6 bases and J by 4 bases. The CDR3 spells CSVSYRDSYGYTF. The CDR3 DNA reads as TGCAGCGTAAGTTACCGGGACAGCTATGGCTACACCTTC.

This clonotype was seen ten or more times. V gene TRBV20-1 combines with J gene TRBJ2-1; D gene unclear. The CDR3 contains 14 residues. Trimming stripped 2 bases from V and 4 bases from J, with 12 bases between. CDR1 and CDR2 from the germline V gene are DFQATT and SNEGSKA (reference sequence). In DNA form, the CDR3 reads TGCAGTGCTAGAAGTGGTAACCAATACAATGAGCAGTTCTTC. This encodes CSARSGNQYNEQFF.

The V gene is TRBV20-1, the J gene TRBJ2-3; unclear D gene. The V end lost 3 bases, the J end lost 3 bases, and 7 bases lay between the germline ends. The CDR3 runs to 12 residues. Germline V CDR1 and CDR2: DFQATT, SNEGSKA (reference sequence). Here the CDR3 reads CSARLLTDTQYF. The CDR3 DNA is TGCAGTGCTAGGCTTCTAACAGATACGCAGTATTTT.

A few counts support this clonotype. The J gene is TRBJ2-1, the V gene TRBV4-3, with D tentatively TRBD1 or TRBD2 (5 bases each). V was clipped by 0 bases and J by 5 bases, with 11 bases between them. The germline gives CDR1 LGHNA, CDR2 YSLEER. This CDR3 is 15 amino acids long. CDR3 region: CASSQDRGTHNEQFF. In DNA, the CDR3 is TGCGCCAGCAGCCAAGATCGAGGGACCCACAATGAGCAGTTCTTC.

This clonotype has ten or more counts. The chain is built from TRBV7-9 and TRBJ2-1; D gene uncertain. V was clipped by 4 bases and J by 6 bases, with 16 bases between them. The CDR3 has 15 residues. Germline values: CDR1 SEHNR, CDR2 FQNEAQ (reference sequence). CDR3 region: CASSSAGPPGNEQFF. CDR3 in DNA: TGTGCCAGCAGCTCCGCCGGGCCCCCTGGCAATGAGCAGTTCTTC.

This clonotype was detected only a few times. V is TRBV15 and J is TRBJ1-1; D possibly corresponds to TRBD1 (5 bases). Trimming removed 0 bases from V and 1 base from J, with 6 bases in between. The CDR3 totals 14 residues. The germline CDR1 and CDR2 sequences are LNHNV and YYDKDF (reference sequence). CDR3 bases: TGTGCCACCAGCAGAGATGGGGGGAACACTGAAGCTTTCTTT. Protein product: CATSRDGGNTEAFF.

The chain has TRBV29-1 and TRBJ2-3; 7 bases align to TRBD2. The V segment lost 2 bases and the J segment 4 bases; nucleotides outside the gene matches: 12. The CDR3 loop spans 16 amino acids. CDR1 and CDR2 from the germline V gene are SQVTM and ANQGSEA. The CDR3 spells CSVELAPAGVADTQYF. The CDR3 nucleotides are TGCAGCGTTGAATTGGCACCGGCGGGAGTGGCAGATACGCAGTATTTT.

This clonotype was detected many times. The chain couples TRBV20-1 to TRBJ2-7, with 11 nucleotides matching TRBD2. Trimming removed 3 bases from V and 5 bases from J; junction bases left unmatched: 9. Per the germline V gene, CDR1 is DFQATT and CDR2 is SNEGSKA (reference sequence). The CDR3 contains 15 residues. The CDR3 here is CSARRLAGTFDEQYF. Here the CDR3 DNA reads TGCAGTGCTAGGCGACTAGCGGGAACATTTGACGAGCAGTACTTC.

The sample holds many counts of this clonotype. V is TRBV12-3 or TRBV12-4 and J is TRBJ2-5; unclear D gene. The V gene lost 5 bases and the J gene lost 5 bases, with 9 bases spanning the gap. CDR3 length equals 12 residues. The CDR3 loop reads CASSVGSETQYF. CDR3 nucleotides: TGTGCCAGCAGTGTCGGGTCGGAGACCCAGTACTTC.

The chain recombines TRBV7-2 with TRBJ1-1; the D gene is possibly TRBD1 (6 bases). The germline gives CDR1 SGHTA, CDR2 FQGNSA. V dropped 5 bases and J dropped 11 bases, with 21 bases sitting between them. The CDR3 consists of 14 residues. DNA for the CDR3: TGTGCCAGCAGCCCTATCCAGGGGATAGCTCGGGCTTTCTTT. Its translation: CASSPIQGIARAFF.

V and J are TRBV12-2 and TRBJ2-1; TRBD2 is taken as the D call from the table, unchecked against the DNA. TRBV12-2 is assigned pseudogene status. The CDR3 length is 18 residues. As DNA, the CDR3 is TGTGCAAGTCGCTTCTCTAGCGAGACAGTCCAATCCTACAATGAGCAGTTCTTC. Its protein product is CASRFSSETVQSYNEQFF.

This clonotype was detected a few times. The chain combines TRBV7-9 with TRBJ1-6; TRBD1 matches at 8 bases. This CDR3 has 13 amino acids. Germline CDR1 SEHNR, CDR2 FQNEAQ (reference sequence). J lost 9 bases, V lost 4 bases, and 2 bases had no gene match. CDR3 region: CASSSGGTSPLHF. In DNA, the CDR3 is TGTGCCAGCAGCTCAGGGGGCACTTCACCCCTCCACTTT.